These 30 T cell receptor beta chains were all obtained from the same sample, sequenced in a study of blood T cell repertoires in COVID-19. Produced via immunoSEQ multiplex PCR; TCRdb's table is partial and in-frame only. The repertoire holds some 290,000 clones, around 83% seen once, with approximately 4% in the top ten. The specimen sequenced was peripheral blood. Receptor source: a man in his late teens or twenties with active or convalescent COVID-19.

The count of this clone is one. The chain joins TRBV11-2 to TRBJ2-7, with 11 positions matching TRBD2. CDR1 and CDR2 from the germline V gene are SGHAT and FQNNGV. The V segment lost 0 bases and the J segment 3 bases; nucleotides outside the gene matches: 16. The CDR3 totals 20 residues. In DNA form, the CDR3 reads TGTGCCAGCAGCTTAGATTGGGCCGTGGGACTAGCGGAGAGGGTCTACGAGCAGTACTTC. This encodes CASSLDWAVGLAERVYEQYF.

This chain links TRBV28 with TRBJ2-2; 7 bases fit TRBD1. With V trimmed by 2 bases and J by 6 bases, 3 bases remained unmatched. The CDR3 sequence is 14 residues long. Germline V gene sequence: CDR1 MDHEN, CDR2 SYDVKM. In DNA, the CDR3 is TGTGCCAGCAGTTTAGGACAGGACCCCGGGGAGCTGTTTTTT. This sequence encodes CASSLGQDPGELFF. Drawing the rest from reference TRBV28 and TRBJ2-2, the complete variable domain is DVKVTQSSRYLVKRTGEKVFLECVQDMDHENMFWYRQDPGLGLRLIYFSYDVKMKEKGDIPEGYSVSREKKERFSLILESASTNQTSMYLCASSLGQDPGELFFGEGSRLTVL.

The genes are TRBV3-1 (or the pseudogene TRBV3-2) and TRBJ2-5; 8 nucleotides line up with TRBD2. Germline lookup yields CDR1 LGHDT and CDR2 YNNKEL (reference sequence). There are 15 residues in the CDR3. V trimming: 2 bases; J trimming: 4 bases; junction bases outside the gene matches: 6. The CDR3 nucleotides read TGTGCCAGCAGCCAAACTAGCGGAGGCGGAGAGACCCAGTACTTC. Encoded protein: CASSQTSGGGETQYF.

The table lists this clone with a count of one. This chain uses TRBV21-1 with TRBJ2-7; the D call in the table, TRBD2, was not verified against the DNA. TRBV21-1 is a pseudogene locus. This CDR3 has 16 residues. CDR3 amino acids: CASSKGLAGEAYEQYF. The CDR3 DNA reads as TGTGCCAGCAGCAAGGGACTAGCGGGAGAAGCCTACGAGCAGTACTTC.

The gene calls are TRBV3-1 (or the pseudogene TRBV3-2) and TRBJ2-5; perhaps TRBD1 as D (7 bases). V was pared by 3 bases and J by 7 bases, with 18 bases between. In germline, CDR1 is LGHDT, CDR2 YNNKEL (reference sequence). The CDR3 length is 15 residues. CDR3 sequence reads: CASSHAGQPSGTQYF. Here the CDR3 DNA reads TGTGCCAGCAGCCACGCGGGACAGCCCTCCGGGACCCAGTACTTC.

The rearrangement links TRBV29-1 to TRBJ1-1; the D gene is possibly TRBD1 (6 bases). This CDR3 comprises 11 residues. The germline V gene encodes CDR1 SQVTM and CDR2 ANQGSEA. CDR3 nucleotide sequence: TGCAGTATTGAGGGGGACACTGAAGCTTTCTTT. It translates to CSIEGDTEAFF.

The chain is built from TRBV4-1 and TRBJ1-2; D not certain. Germline V gives CDR1 MGHRA, CDR2 YSYEKL. V lost 1 base and J lost 4, with 16 bases in between. CDR3 size: 16 residues. The CDR3 reads CASSQGPTLGVYGYTF. As DNA, the CDR3 is TGCGCCAGCAGCCAAGGACCCACCCTAGGAGTCTATGGCTACACCTTC.

This sequence joins TRBV24-1 and TRBJ1-2; 11 nucleotides line up with TRBD1. The CDR3 covers 15 residues. The germline CDR1 and CDR2 sequences are KGHDR and SFDVKD. Here the CDR3 DNA reads TGTGGGCCACCAGTGATTCCGGGACAGGGGGATGGCTACACCTTC. Translating gives CGPPVIPGQGDGYTF.

This chain links TRBV3-1 (or the pseudogene TRBV3-2) with TRBJ2-1; 11 positions agree with TRBD2. CDR1 is LGHDT and CDR2 is YNNKEL in the germline V gene (reference sequence). V trimming: 7 bases; J trimming: 5 bases; junction bases outside the gene matches: 10. There are 16 residues in the CDR3. Here the CDR3 DNA reads TGTGCCAGCACTTATACTAGCGGGAGTTTCAACAATGAGCAGTTCTTC. It is translated as CASTYTSGSFNNEQFF.

This chain joins TRBV15 and TRBJ1-4, with 7 bases fitting TRBD1. J lost 0 bases, V lost 2 bases, and 6 bases had no gene match. The CDR3 contains 17 residues. The germline CDR1 and CDR2 sequences are LNHNV and YYDKDF (reference sequence). CDR3 sequence reads: CATSRLGQATTNEKLFF. CDR3 nucleotides: TGTGCCACCAGCAGACTTGGACAGGCTACAACTAATGAAAAACTGTTTTTT.

J is TRBJ2-7 and V is TRBV7-2; D is possibly TRBD2 (6 bases). The germline CDR1 and CDR2 sequences are SGHTA and FQGNSA. The CDR3 is 14 amino acids. V lost 3 bases and J 5 bases, leaving 14 bases between the germline ends. The CDR3 here is CASSFSSPGDEQYF. The CDR3 DNA sequence: TGTGCCAGCAGCTTTAGTTCTCCGGGGGACGAGCAGTACTTC.

The chain links TRBV18 to TRBJ2-1; the match to TRBD2 covers 12 bases. CDR1 and CDR2 from the germline V gene are KGHSH and LQKENI. The CDR3 runs 17 residues. After removal of 1 base from V and 5 bases from J, the junction contained 6 bases not matched to a gene. CDR3 sequence: CASSPQRTSGINNEQFF. The CDR3 region has the DNA TGTGCCAGCTCACCACAACGGACTAGCGGGATCAACAATGAGCAGTTCTTC.

The genes are TRBV5-4 and TRBJ1-2; 7 positions match TRBD1. V dropped 2 bases and J dropped 6; count of bases not matched to a gene: 1. The CDR3 runs 12 residues. Germline values: CDR1 SGHNT, CDR2 YYREEE (reference sequence). CDR3: CASSFTGDGYTF. The CDR3 DNA sequence: TGTGCCAGCAGCTTCACAGGGGATGGCTACACCTTC.

The chain links TRBV3-1 (or the pseudogene TRBV3-2) to TRBJ2-7, with 9 bases aligning to TRBD2. Germline lookup yields CDR1 LGHDT and CDR2 YNNKEL (reference sequence). This CDR3 is 15 amino acids long. With V trimmed by 0 bases and J by 0 bases, 0 bases remained unmatched. CDR3 DNA: TGTGCCAGCAGCCAAGATAGCGGGAGCTCCTACGAGCAGTACTTC. Translating gives CASSQDSGSSYEQYF.

The V and J genes are TRBV7-9 and TRBJ1-3, with D possibly being TRBD1 (6 bases). V shed 6 bases and J shed 1 base, with 13 bases lying between them. CDR1 is SEHNR and CDR2 is FQNEAQ in the germline V gene (reference sequence). There are 15 residues in the CDR3. The CDR3 bases are TGTGCCAGCAGGTCAGCCGGGACATCTGGAAACACCATATATTTT. It is translated as CASRSAGTSGNTIYF.

In its sample, this clone was seen once. V gene TRBV19 combines with J gene TRBJ1-3; D gene unclear. This CDR3 is built from 17 residues. V lost 0 bases, J lost 6 bases, and 18 bases lay in between. Germline V gives CDR1 LNHDA, CDR2 SQIVND (reference sequence). The CDR3, as DNA: TGTGCCAGTAGTATAGAGCGCTTTTCCGAAAACTTAAACACCATATATTTT. Encoded protein: CASSIERFSENLNTIYF.

The chain joins TRBV19 to TRBJ1-5, with D uncertain. Germline-derived CDR1 and CDR2 are LNHDA and SQIVND (reference sequence). The CDR3 is 13 residues long. Between the trimmed V and J ends, which lost 2 bases and 7 bases, there was a span of 9 bases. The CDR3 protein is CASSIIQYQPQHF. As DNA, the CDR3 is TGTGCCAGTAGTATAATCCAGTACCAGCCCCAGCATTTT.

The rearrangement links TRBV7-9 to TRBJ1-2; D unclear. Germline V gene lookup returns CDR1 SEHNR and CDR2 FQNEAQ (reference sequence). The CDR3 extends over 13 amino acids. V was pared by 1 base and J by 4 bases, with 7 bases between. This CDR3 reads CASSLVETYGYTF. In nucleotides, the CDR3 is TGTGCCAGCAGCTTAGTGGAGACCTATGGCTACACCTTC.

V gene TRBV27 combines with J gene TRBJ2-1; TRBD2 aligns across 12 bases. The CDR3 is 16 amino acids. Germline values: CDR1 MNHEY, CDR2 SMNVEV (reference sequence). J lost 4 bases, V lost 5 bases, and 6 bases had no gene match. The CDR3, as DNA: TGTGCCAGCAGTGCGCCGACTAGCGGGGGATACAATGAGCAGTTCTTC. Its protein product is CASSAPTSGGYNEQFF.

The J gene is TRBJ1-6, the V gene TRBV5-4; D is perhaps TRBD1 (6 bases). The V end was cut by 1 base, the J end by 7 bases, with 15 bases between. Germline V gene lookup returns CDR1 SGHNT and CDR2 YYREEE (reference sequence). The CDR3 runs 16 residues. The CDR3 loop is CASSLSGGPENSPLHF. CDR3 nucleotide sequence: TGTGCCAGCAGCTTGAGTGGGGGCCCAGAAAATTCACCCCTCCACTTT.

This clone showed up just once. The chain recombines TRBV10-1 with TRBJ2-2; D remains unclear. Between the trimmed V and J ends, which lost 3 bases and 2 bases, there was a span of 4 bases. From germline, CDR1 is WNHNN and CDR2 SYGVQD (reference sequence). The CDR3 covers 13 residues. CDR3 in DNA: TGCGCCAGCAGTGAACATAACACCGGGGAGCTGTTTTTT. Encoded protein: CASSEHNTGELFF.

Here the CDR3 DNA reads TGTGCCAGCAGAGCATCAATTTTCCCCAATCAGCCCCAGCATTTT. It translates to CASRASIFPNQPQHF. This chain uses TRBV2 with TRBJ1-5; D gene uncertain. Trimming took 6 bases from V and 3 from J, leaving 15 bases between them. CDR3 length: 15 amino acids. In germline, CDR1 is SNHLY, CDR2 FYNNEI.

The gene calls are TRBV5-5 and TRBJ2-7; D is perhaps TRBD1 (6 bases). There are 14 residues in the CDR3. V was shortened by 2 bases and J by 5 bases, with 14 bases between the two germline ends. The germline V gene has CDR1 SGHKS and CDR2 YYEKEE (reference sequence). CDR3 sequence: CASSLQAQGHEQYF. The CDR3 DNA follows: TGTGCCAGCAGCTTACAGGCCCAGGGGCACGAGCAGTACTTC.

This chain uses TRBV2 with TRBJ2-7, with D tentatively TRBD1 (6 bases). CDR1 is SNHLY, CDR2 FYNNEI, per germline. The CDR3 covers 13 residues. Between the trimmed V and J ends, which lost 7 bases and 5 bases, there was a span of 15 bases. The CDR3 coding sequence is TGTGCCAGCAAGAGGCAGGGGACCCACGAGCAGTACTTC. Protein: CASKRQGTHEQYF. Full variable domain (outside the CDR3, taken from reference TRBV2 and TRBJ2-7): EPEVTQTPSHQVTQMGQEVILRCVPISNHLYFYWYRQILGQKVEFLVSFYNNEISEKSEIFDDQFSVERPDGSNFTLKIRSTKLEDSAMYFCASKRQGTHEQYFGPGTRLTVT.

This chain uses TRBV2 with TRBJ1-3; no reliable D call. The CDR3 has 11 amino acids. With 7 bases removed from V and 4 bases from J, the gap between germline ends came to 5 bases. Germline values: CDR1 SNHLY, CDR2 FYNNEI. DNA for the CDR3: TGTGCCAGCACCCTGGGAAACACCATATATTTT. Amino acids: CASTLGNTIYF.

V is TRBV29-1 and J is TRBJ1-2, with D unresolved. Germline V gene sequence: CDR1 SQVTM, CDR2 ANQGSEA. V was pared by 4 bases and J by 8 bases, with 17 bases between. The CDR3 runs 13 residues. CDR3 nucleotide sequence: TGCAGCGTTGTTGAGGGAATTTCGGGGGGCTACACCTTC. Amino acids: CSVVEGISGGYTF.

This clone was found once. This chain connects TRBV9 to TRBJ2-3; 7 nucleotides agree with TRBD1. J lost 6 bases, V lost 3 bases, and 10 bases had no gene match. CDR1 is SGDLS and CDR2 is YYNGEE in the germline V gene. The CDR3 has 15 residues. This chain's CDR3 is CASSASQTGIDTQYF. CDR3 nucleotides: TGTGCCAGCAGCGCCTCGCAGACAGGGATCGATACGCAGTATTTT.

V is TRBV6-5 and J is TRBJ2-7, with D tentatively TRBD1 (6 bases). This CDR3 contains 16 residues. CDR1 is MNHEY, CDR2 SVGAGI, per germline. The V gene lost 0 bases and the J gene lost 2 bases, with 14 bases spanning the gap. CDR3 protein: CASSYSYRVVTYEQYF. DNA of the CDR3: TGTGCCAGCAGTTACTCTTACAGGGTGGTAACCTACGAGCAGTACTTC.

This clone was detected only a few times. The V gene is TRBV3-1 (or the pseudogene TRBV3-2), the J gene TRBJ1-5; no definite D call. This CDR3 is built from 13 residues. Trimming removed 3 bases from V and 5 bases from J, with 8 bases in between. Germline CDR1 and CDR2: LGHDT and YNNKEL (reference sequence). The CDR3 reads CASSQGGYQPQHF. The CDR3 DNA reads TGTGCCAGCAGCCAGGGAGGGTATCAGCCCCAGCATTTT.

The chain uses TRBV3-1 (or the pseudogene TRBV3-2) and TRBJ1-3, with D possibly TRBD1 on 5 matching bases. CDR1 and CDR2 (germline): LGHDT, YNNKEL (reference sequence). Trimming removed 0 bases from V and 0 bases from J, with 15 bases in between. This CDR3 comprises 18 residues. The CDR3 protein is CASSQDVRTTSSGNTIYF. Here the CDR3 DNA reads TGTGCCAGCAGCCAAGATGTACGGACAACTTCCTCTGGAAACACCATATATTTT.